These 2 T cell receptor beta chains were sequenced from one sample in a study of T cells after yellow fever vaccination. TCRdb redid the calling of the 5' RACE reads with MiXCR, one entry per CDR3 protein. The table shows about 210,000 distinct CDR3 sequences, with more than 3% occurring only once. The sequenced sample was CD4+ T cells sorted from PBMCs, obtained 10 days after the yellow fever booster vaccination. The receptor set was obtained from a man in his late teens or twenties who received the YFV17D yellow fever vaccine.

The rearrangement links TRBV12-3 or TRBV12-4 to TRBJ2-5; a possible D gene is TRBD2 (6 bases). Trimming took off 1 base at V and 5 bases at J, with 14 bases between the two ends. The CDR3 length is 15 residues. The CDR3 coding sequence is TGTGCCAGCAGTTTAGGGCCGGGAGCGAGGGAGACCCAGTACTTC. Its protein product is CASSLGPGARETQYF.

This chain uses TRBV19 with TRBJ1-1; 12 bases agree with TRBD1. Looked up from germline, CDR1 is LNHDA and CDR2 is SQIVND (reference sequence). There are 16 residues in the CDR3. V trimming: 5 bases; J trimming: 6 bases; junction bases outside the gene matches: 10. This CDR3 reads CASSGTGGARGAEAFF. CDR3 sequence (DNA): TGTGCCAGTAGTGGGACAGGGGGCGCACGGGGCGCTGAAGCTTTCTTT.